This T cell receptor beta chain was documented in a study of cytomegalovirus exposure and HLA in healthy donors (dated by TCRdb to 2017 to 2019). Some background on the complete study: In an earlier analysis of under 750 of the donors, less than 350 Gb of sequence data and 90 million to 130 million unique TCR beta sequences from 150 million to 200 million T cells were reported. In an earlier analysis of more than 550 of the donors, high-throughput TCR beta sequencing was used to judge whether each TCR beta V gene segment behaved as functional or pseudogenic. In the later analysis, no new phenotypic data were used to find candidate immune exposures; instead, reliance was placed on TCR beta sequences and their occurrence across donors. HLA typing included class I and class II loci at four-digit resolution. Donor age, sex, ethnicity and CMV serostatus were collected together with the repertoire data. To study patterns of TCR occurrence, a later analysis re-analyzed previously published TCR beta repertoires from around 670 donors and added high-resolution HLA genotyping. An early release covering roughly 600 HLA-typed donors comprised 250 to 350 gigabases of sequencing data and around 80 million unique TCR sequences. The genetic ancestry cluster associated with self-reported Caucasian donors included 70% to 85% of the 300 to 400 genotyped donors. High-throughput TCR immunosequencing, statistical association of individual TCRs with disease status, and machine learning were combined to predict cytomegalovirus infection status. The number of donors typed differed by locus, with roughly 620-630 for A, B, C, DRB1 and DQB1, more than 500 for DQA1, under 610 for DPA1, and about 450 for DPB1. Genome-wide SNP genotypes for about three fifths of the roughly 670 donors were used in a later genetic analysis, which treated that subset as a discovery cohort. A separate validation cohort of some 130 different subjects was used in addition to the 666-subject first cohort. The study aimed to test whether cataloging public T cell receptors could reveal signatures of past pathogen exposure. Among about 390 genotyped donors of the cohort, an average of about 240,000 unique TCR beta nucleotide sequences were sequenced per donor, roughly 18% of them non-productive. Roughly 5 DR-DQ haplotypes were treated as single units for association and clustering because of strong linkage in the cohort. All discovery cohort repertoires had been generated using a single sequencing platform. The study profiled the T cell repertoires of about 720 subjects by immunosequencing and related them to cytomegalovirus serostatus.

Libraries came from the immunoSEQ multiplex PCR assay. For the multiplex PCR, a mixture combining 60 forward primers for TCR Vbeta segments and 13 reverse primers for TCR Jbeta segments was used. The CDR3 region of rearranged TCR beta genes was amplified from genomic DNA by a multiplex PCR assay. On the Illumina HiSeq System, the amplified TCR beta libraries were sequenced as 87-base-pair reads. The paper's data handling went like this. A later analysis tallied some 79 million unique TCR beta chains across the 550 to 850 repertoires, and about 10 million of those chains were shared by two or more donors. Raw reads were error-corrected and collapsed into unique sequences by a nearest-neighbor algorithm in which closely related sequences were merged to remove PCR and sequencing errors. CDR3 sequences were aligned to IMGT reference sequences to assign V, D and J gene segments. For a sequence to be retained, a match of at least six nucleotides was required to both a V gene segment and a J gene segment. A rearrangement was called productive if the CDR3 had no stop codons and remained in frame with V and J, and every other rearrangement was called non-productive. Following IMGT convention, CDR3 was defined as the stretch from the second conserved V-encoded cysteine up to the conserved J-encoded phenylalanine. The earlier analysis of some 580 of the donors excluded any sequence lacking an unambiguous match to a single V gene segment. In an earlier analysis of 450 to 750 of the donors, a V segment was called functional when productive rearrangements were above 56.7%, and segregating when the standard deviation between donors exceeded 5%. A statistical classification framework was built for diagnosing cytomegalovirus status from the catalog of TCR beta chain sequences. A later analysis assigned V and J genes by comparing TCR nucleotide sequences with IMGT/GENE-DB human TR gene sequences. A later analysis assigned CDR3 sequences and most-parsimonious VDJ recombination scenarios with the TCRdist pipeline. In a later analysis, each TCR beta chain was defined by its CDR3 amino acid sequence together with its V-gene family, and reads lacking a unique V-gene family were excluded. A later analysis removed over 500 highly shared, low-generation-probability nucleotide sequences to deal with suspected cross-contamination and a sequencing artifact. In a later analysis, a clonal expansion index was calculated for each public chain from normalized within-repertoire ranks of inferred template counts. In a later analysis, generation probabilities were computed using a VDJ recombination model fitted to out-of-frame rearrangements, and the results were checked against IGoR. In a later analysis, TCR-TCR, TCR-HLA and TCR-CMV co-occurrence was scored with hypergeometric tests, and a repertoire-size bias correction was applied to TCR pairs. To estimate false discovery rates, a later analysis permuted the HLA or CMV assignments 20 times. In a later analysis, co-occurring TCRs were grouped using DBSCAN, with TCRdist sequence similarity added in when clustering inside HLA-allele-positive subsets. Repertoires with fewer than 30,000 or more than 120,000 public chains, plus five repertoires with anomalous nucleotide sharing, were excluded from co-occurrence clustering. TCRdb took this table from immuneACCESS and kept in-frame rearrangements with V and J called. Such tables lack part of the clones; where checked against another copy, unresolved V genes explain under half of the gap, and the rest is unexplained. That table gives V, J and clone size, and the DNA gave D and trimming. A total of roughly 120,000 clones appear in this sample, over 70% of them only once. The ten largest clones take up approximately 3.8% of the sample.

The cohort comprised some 680 healthy bone marrow donors. Cohort members were all nominally healthy when sampled, although unrecorded immune exposures were likely present. The donor was CMV seronegative and was included in the group of about 350 seronegative cohort members. Every donor gave a peripheral blood sample, and the peripheral blood mononuclear cells from that sample were used for TCR beta sequencing. The Qiagen DNeasy Blood Extraction Kit was used to extract genomic DNA from the blood cell samples. Notes on this clone: Its antigen has not been determined. Qualities for individual bases were not recorded, and no much larger clone is one base off.

For CDR1 and CDR2, the germline V gene lists SGHTA and FQGNSA. V sheds 5 bases and J sheds 3 bases, leaving 4 bases between their ends. The CDR3 runs 11 amino acids, cysteine and phenylalanine included. Only CDR3 DNA remains: 33 bases, in frame from the first base. What the work shows at the level of the full study, not this receptor alone: According to the authors, the approach could potentially be generalized to other disease states and immunological phenotypes. A few of the identified cytomegalovirus-associated TCR beta chains were confirmed in vitro to be specific for cytomegalovirus antigens. This cohort had only TCR beta chains sequenced, and the lack of alpha or paired-chain data limited which features could be detected. Immune exposure information for the cohort was limited to CMV serostatus. In a later analysis, 15,000 to 20,000 TCR beta sequences were associated with specific HLA alleles at a false discovery rate of 0.05. A total of 150 to 200 TCR beta chains were listed by the study as associated with cytomegalovirus. According to a later analysis, TCR association rates differed among HLA loci, with DRB1 alleles showing the most associated TCRs and HLA-C alleles showing the fewest. A further reported finding was that TCR beta sequences accurately predicted the HLA-A and HLA-B alleles for most subjects in the first cohort. Some IMGT-functional V segments, including TRBV6-2 and TRBV6-3, could not be distinguished by the 87-base-pair reads and were therefore excluded. Cytomegalovirus status was reported to be diagnosed by the classifier with high specificity and sensitivity in both the original and validation cohorts. Correlated functional status among segregating V segments might be attributable to linkage disequilibrium, but an unknown experimental factor could not be ruled out. The sequencing pipeline was judged likely to have produced a cluster of highly shared sequence variants as a technical artifact. The earlier analysis of nearly 600 of the donors excluded roughly 17 rarely observed V segments, including chromosome 9 orphons, because counts were too low. Presence/absence analyses assumed roughly uniform sequencing depth across donors, an assumption that may not hold. In a later genetic analysis, fewer N-insertions in productive TCRs were reported among donors in an Asian-associated ancestry cluster than the roughly 700-donor mean. Several of the top co-occurrence clusters appeared to be linked to parvovirus B19, influenza, CMV and Epstein-Barr virus, according to a later analysis. In a later analysis, most CMV-associated TCR beta chains were found to appear HLA-restricted, with HLA associations seemingly driven largely by CMV exposure. Strong co-occurrence of HLA alleles, especially DR and DQ, made assigning TCR associations to individual alleles difficult. In a later genetic analysis, a missense DCLRE1C variant was associated with V-gene and J-gene trimming of TCR beta chains, and the association was replicated in an independent cohort. Compared with equally common non-associated chains, HLA-associated TCR beta chains in a later analysis were more clonally expanded and had lower generation probabilities. Because some donors lacked HLA typing at each locus, the association tests relied only on the typed subset. Broadly in line with IMGT annotations, most TCR beta V segments showed up in productive rearrangements about 87% or about 30% of the time in an earlier analysis of under 700 of the donors. Across donors, most TCR sequences were observed very rarely, whereas some public TCRs were present in many individuals.

The sequence was obtained from a woman aged 40 to 49 in good health and CMV-seronegative. The sample was PBMCs. The rearranged segments are TRBV7-2 and TRBJ2-5; no D gene is confidently identified. DNA sequence: TGTGCCAGCAGCCCTAAAGAGACCCAGTACTTC. Its protein reads: CASSPKETQYF.